This T cell receptor beta chain was observed in a study of cytotoxic CD8 clonotypes in ibrutinib-treated CLL (dated by TCRdb to about 2021). About the study as a whole: The cohort included about 15 treatment-naive and roughly 10 relapsed/refractory patients; 17 were IGHV unmutated. Responses were partial in roughly 25 patients and complete in 2; after median around 65 months follow-up, roughly 14 stayed in remission and about twelve progressed. The response samples were drawn at a median of approximately 12 months into treatment, with a range of roughly 6 to 36 months. On average, each sample had hundreds of thousands of productive templates and more than 75,000 productive rearrangements. Longitudinal samples were available for about 30% of the roughly 90 trial participants. Cryopreserved peripheral blood mononuclear cells were obtained before treatment, at response, and at either sustained remission or disease progression. Every sample from remission and from progressive disease was obtained while the patients were still on ibrutinib.

The time point label of this sample denotes: progressive disease on ibrutinib. For TCR beta library preparation, approximately 2 micrograms of genomic DNA were extracted from the cryopreserved PBMCs. Longitudinal blood samples from CLL patients on ibrutinib monotherapy were analyzed using high-throughput TCR beta sequencing. The patients took part in an open-label, single-center phase 2 trial of ibrutinib monotherapy. After removal of 3 bases from V and 6 bases from J, the junction retains 9 bases not matched to a gene. CDR1 and CDR2 (MNHEY, SMNVEV) derive from the germline V gene (reference sequence). The CDR3 spans 16 residues, from the cysteine through the phenylalanine. Of all the DNA, just the CDR3 is kept, 48 bases in frame from base 1. On a MiSeq, deep resolution sequencing aimed for a depth between 1 in 1 million and 1 in 200,000 T cells, with each clonotype covered approximately 10x on average. The immunoSEQ hsTCRB Kit was used to generate TCR beta libraries. The source study handled its data this way. ImmunoSEQ Data Assistant and ImmunoSEQ Analyzer were used for data analysis, and V, D and J genes were assigned according to IMGT definitions. Clonality was computed as one minus normalized Shannon entropy of productive rearrangement frequencies, ranging from 0 to 1. Only overrepresented clonotypes making up at least 0.05% of the repertoire of each patient were included in the public clonotype analysis. About 13 age-matched healthy donor repertoires from immuneACCESS were used as controls for clonality. TCRdb mirrors the immuneACCESS table, restricted to in-frame sequences. Some clones are absent from its copies; in checked studies, under half trace to an unresolved V gene, and the reason for the others is unknown. V and J calls and clone size are those listed in that table; D and trimming were worked out from the DNA. This sample has around 77,000 clones in its table, and more than 75% of those were observed once. Roughly 8% of the sample lies in the top ten.

Broad study findings and their caveats: At baseline, clonality was higher than in age-matched healthy donors and showed a strong correlation with circulating CD8+ T-cell counts. Sampling times were not matched between sustained-remission and progressing patients, and lymph node repertoires were not studied. An increase in clonality was observed at ibrutinib response, with clonality remaining stable during sustained remission and falling back toward baseline at progression. Public clonotypes were rare and either shrank or stayed stable during treatment, and the rise in clonality at ibrutinib response reflected expansion of private clonotypes.

Details on this clone: Its antigen is unknown. No much larger clone exists at a distance of one base, and base qualities are not known.

Sample: PBMCs, taken at disease progression, from a patient treated with ibrutinib. This clonotype was obtained from a human donor with chronic lymphocytic leukemia. The sequence links TRBV27 to TRBJ2-2, with TRBD2 matching 8 junction bases. The CDR3 region reads CASSFGLARRAGELFF. The DNA is TGTGCCAGCAGTTTCGGACTAGCCCGGAGGGCCGGGGAGCTGTTTTTT.